A selection of T cell receptor beta chains follows, all from one sample in a study of T-cell reconstitution after alpha-beta-depleted transplantation in children. TCRdb ran MiXCR on the PCR reads and lists one entry per CDR3 protein. The top ten clones hold about 6% of a sample with about half a million distinct CDR3 sequences, roughly an eighth of them seen once. The starting material was PBMCs from the stem cell graft donor, obtained from the stem cell graft. The source is a human donor who donated a stem cell graft to a child with combined immunodeficiency. The CDR3 runs from the conserved cysteine through the conserved F or W. Fields, in order: V gene, clone size, D gene, J gene, CDR3 DNA, CDR3 protein. The D gene is left open where the match is weak. For some rows the clone size is stated as once, few or many, or as a class when expanded; others skip it.

>TRBV5-1|many|TRBD1|TRBJ1-1
TGCGCCAGCAGCCCGGGACAGGGCAACATGAACACTGAAGCTTTCTTT
CASSPGQGNMNTEAFF
>TRBV7-9|few|TRBD2|TRBJ2-3
TGTGCCAGCGGACCGGGACTACCATACACAGATACGCAGTATTTT
CASGPGLPYTDTQYF
>TRBV7-9|.|.|TRBJ1-6
TGTGCCAGCAGCTTATCACTACAAGCTCCGTATAATTCACCCCTCCACTTT
CASSLSLQAPYNSPLHF
>TRBV11-1|.|TRBD1|TRBJ1-1
TGTGCCAGCAGCCCTTGGACAGGGAGGGACACTGAAGCTTTCTTT
CASSPWTGRDTEAFF
>TRBV20-1|few|TRBD2|TRBJ2-7
TGCAGTGCTAGCCGCCGGTTAGCGGGGGATTCCTACGAGCAGTACTTC
CSASRRLAGDSYEQYF
>TRBV30|.|.|TRBJ2-2
TGTGCCTGGAGTAATGGACTTAACACCGGGGAGCTGTTTTTT
CAWSNGLNTGELFF
>TRBV7-9|.|.|TRBJ2-3
TGTGCCAGCAGCTTAGGAGCCCTACCACCGCAGTATTTT
CASSLGALPPQYF
>TRBV28|.|TRBD1|TRBJ2-2
TGTGCCAGCAGTTCCCCGACAGGGGCCACGAACACCGGGGAGCTGTTTTTT
CASSSPTGATNTGELFF
>TRBV5-1|many|.|TRBJ2-3
TGCGCCAGCAGCTTGGACAGGGTATTGACAGATACGCAGTATTTT
CASSLDRVLTDTQYF
>TRBV5-5|few|.|TRBJ2-1
TGTGCCAGCAGCTTGGTTTCAGGCGAGCAGTTCTTC
CASSLVSGEQFF
>TRBV7-9|few|TRBD2|TRBJ2-1
TGTGCCAGCAGCCCGGGGTTATTAGCGGGACTCTACAATGAGCAGTTCTTC
CASSPGLLAGLYNEQFF
>TRBV18|.|TRBD1|TRBJ2-4
TGTGCCAGCTCGGAGCAGACAGGGTTGAGTGACATTCAGTACTTC
CASSEQTGLSDIQYF
>TRBV10-3|many|.|TRBJ2-3
TGTGCCATCAGTGTGGGGGGGGCCATAGATACGCAGTATTTT
CAISVGGAIDTQYF
>TRBV10-3|many|.|TRBJ2-5
TGTGCCATCAGGGACAAACAAGAGACCCAGTACTTC
CAIRDKQETQYF
>TRBV20-1|many|.|TRBJ2-1
TGCAGTGCTACCGAGAGGGGGGATAATGAGCAGTTCTTC
CSATERGDNEQFF
>TRBV3-1|few|.|TRBJ2-7
TGTGCCAGCAGCCAAGGGTGGGTCGGATCCTACGAGCAGTACTTC
CASSQGWVGSYEQYF
>TRBV4-2|many|TRBD2|TRBJ2-7
TGTGCCAGCAGCCAGGCCCGCGGGACTAGCGGGGAGCAGTACTTC
CASSQARGTSGEQYF
>TRBV24-1|.|TRBD1|TRBJ2-1
TGTGCCACCAGTGCGCGTCCGGACAGGGGATACAATGAGCAGTTCTTC
CATSARPDRGYNEQFF
>TRBV5-1|.|TRBD1|TRBJ2-1
TGCGCCAGCAGCCCCCCACAGGGGGTTTCCTACAATGAGCAGTTCTTC
CASSPPQGVSYNEQFF
>TRBV7-9|few|.|TRBJ2-4
TGTGCCAGCAGAACCGGGGCCCAAAACATTCAGTACTTC
CASRTGAQNIQYF
>TRBV11-2|.|.|TRBJ2-1
TGTGCCAGCAGCTTAGAAGCGTGGGCTGCCTCCTACAATGAGCAGTTCTTC
CASSLEAWAASYNEQFF
>TRBV5-1|.|.|TRBJ2-7
TGCGCCAGCAGCTTGTCACCAGGGATTCGATACGAGCAGTACTTC
CASSLSPGIRYEQYF
>TRBV12-3/TRBV12-4|many|TRBD1|TRBJ1-1
TGTGCCAGCAGTTTAGGGACAGGGGCTGAAGCTTTCTTT
CASSLGTGAEAFF
>TRBV7-8|few|TRBD1|TRBJ2-5
TGTGCCAGCAGCTTAGACAGGGGGCGCCAGGAGACCCAGTACTTC
CASSLDRGRQETQYF
>TRBV12-3/TRBV12-4|.|TRBD2|TRBJ2-5
TGTGCCAGCAGTTTAATGCGGGAGGAGGCAGAGACCCAGTACTTC
CASSLMREEAETQYF
>TRBV30|.|TRBD1|TRBJ2-7
TGTGCCTGGAGTTGGGACAGGGGGTCCGAGCAGTACTTC
CAWSWDRGSEQYF
>TRBV4-3|many|TRBD2|TRBJ2-2
TGCGCCAGCAGCCAAGAAGCGGGAACCGGGGAGCTGTTTTTT
CASSQEAGTGELFF
>TRBV6-1|few|.|TRBJ1-3
TGTGCCAGCAGTCCCTTGGACAGATCGAGCTCTGGAAACACCATATATTTT
CASSPLDRSSSGNTIYF
>TRBV18|.|.|TRBJ2-3
TGTGCCAGCTCCCGGGATCTGACAGGCACAGATACGCAGTATTTT
CASSRDLTGTDTQYF
>TRBV14|.|TRBD2|TRBJ2-6
TGTGCCAGCAGCCCCGGGAGGGGGAGTGGGGCCAACGTCCTGACTTTC
CASSPGRGSGANVLTF
>TRBV4-3|.|TRBD2|TRBJ2-1
TGCGCCAGCAGCCAAGATCCTGTAGCGGGACCCCCCCCCTACAATGAGCAGTTCTTC
CASSQDPVAGPPPYNEQFF
>TRBV29-1|.|.|TRBJ2-5
TGCAGCGTTGATTATTGGCAGGGAATGATGGGGACCCAGTACTTC
CSVDYWQGMMGTQYF
>TRBV12-3/TRBV12-4|many|TRBD1|TRBJ2-1
TGTGCCAGCAGCTCTGGGACAGTCTCCTACAATGAGCAGTTCTTC
CASSSGTVSYNEQFF
>TRBV20-1|.|TRBD1|TRBJ1-2
TGCAGTGCTAGAGATGGCCGGGACAGGACCTATGGCTACACCTTC
CSARDGRDRTYGYTF
>TRBV4-3|few|TRBD2|TRBJ2-1
TGCGCCAGCAGCCAAGATGTCAGCGGGGGCCCCCAGGGGGAGCAGTTCTTC
CASSQDVSGGPQGEQFF
>TRBV2|few|.|TRBJ1-1
TGTGCCAGCACTCTGGGACATACTGAAGCTTTCTTT
CASTLGHTEAFF
>TRBV6-6|many|TRBD1|TRBJ1-2
TGTGCCAGCACCACAGGGGGCCCCTATGGCTACACCTTC
CASTTGGPYGYTF
>TRBV15|few|.|TRBJ2-3
TGTGCCACCAGAACGCCCCCAGATACGCAGTATTTT
CATRTPPDTQYF
>TRBV6-2/TRBV6-3|many|TRBD1|TRBJ2-1
TGTGCCAGCAGTTACCCCGGGACAGGGGGACCCAATGAGCAGTTCTTC
CASSYPGTGGPNEQFF
>TRBV7-3|.|TRBD2|TRBJ2-1
TGTGCCAGCAGCTTTCTAGCGGGAGGCAGAGAGCAGTTCTTC
CASSFLAGGREQFF
>TRBV7-2|.|TRBD2|TRBJ2-3
TGTGCCAGCAGCTCTCCTAGCGGGGGGCGGGGAGATACGCAGTATTTT
CASSSPSGGRGDTQYF
>TRBV20-1|.|TRBD2|TRBJ2-1
TGCAGTGCTAATAGGCGGGAGTCGTCCTACAATGAGCAGTTCTTC
CSANRRESSYNEQFF